Listed here are 23 T cell receptor beta chains from one sample, sequenced in a study of beta chain features in type 1 diabetes. Every bit of the isolated RNA underwent reverse transcription, so sequencing read expressed TCRB transcripts. Sequencing used immunoSEQ multiplex PCR; TCRdb keeps in-frame clones, though not all of them. The table shows 250,000 to 350,000 clones, with approximately 10% occurring only once. Specimen: naive CD4+ T cells from blood. Source of these receptors: a woman in her thirties in good health.

V is TRBV30 and J is TRBJ1-2; no clear D. This CDR3 has 11 residues. The V end was cut by 0 bases, the J end by 7 bases, with 6 bases between. Per germline, CDR1 GTSNPN and CDR2 SVGIG (reference sequence). The CDR3 here is CAWSVPGGYTF. In nucleotides, the CDR3 is TGTGCCTGGAGTGTTCCGGGTGGCTACACCTTC.

V is TRBV5-6 and J is TRBJ2-4; 8 bases match TRBD1. This CDR3 has 15 residues. Germline CDR1 and CDR2: SGHDT and YYEEEE. The V gene end was trimmed by 2 bases and the J gene end by 6 bases; junction bases not matched to a gene: 7. The CDR3: CASSLWDRTGNIQYF. The DNA of the CDR3 is TGTGCCAGCAGCTTATGGGACAGGACGGGAAACATTCAGTACTTC.

This clone came up a few times. At one end the junction does not follow the germline gene, possibly because of a read error. V usage is TRBV7-7 and J usage is TRBJ2-1, with 10 bases matching TRBD2. Germline-derived CDR1 and CDR2 are SSHAT and FNYEAQ (reference sequence). The CDR3 is 14 residues long. CDR3: CASSSTSGIGEQFF. The CDR3 nucleotides are TGTGCTAGCAGCTCTACTAGCGGGATCGGTGAGCAGTTCTTC.

This clone was counted between two and nine times. The chain joins TRBV30 to TRBJ1-1; tentatively, D is TRBD1 (6 bases). Trimming stripped 4 bases from V and 0 bases from J, with 15 bases between. This CDR3 is built from 15 residues. CDR1 GTSNPN and CDR2 SVGIG come from the germline V gene (reference sequence). The CDR3 is CAWNSPGTLNTEAFF. The CDR3, as DNA: TGTGCCTGGAATTCCCCCGGGACATTGAACACTGAAGCTTTCTTT.

This clone has only a few counts. The chain has TRBV6-6 and TRBJ2-1, with TRBD2 matching over 9 bases. J gave up 7 bases and V 8 bases, and 9 bases lay outside the gene matches. The CDR3 contains 14 residues. CDR1 is MNHNY and CDR2 is SVGAGI in the germline V gene (reference sequence). The CDR3 region has the DNA TGTGCCAGCTCCCCTAGCGGGAAGGGGAATGAGCAGTTCTTC. This codes for CASSPSGKGNEQFF.

The rearrangement uses TRBV28 and TRBJ2-5, with TRBD2 as a possible D gene (7 bases). Per germline, CDR1 MDHEN and CDR2 SYDVKM. The CDR3 runs 15 residues. The V gene lost 7 bases and the J gene lost 5 bases, with 20 bases spanning the gap. CDR3 DNA sequence: TGTGCCAGCACCTCACCCCCGGGGGGCGGTGAGACCCAGTACTTC. This sequence encodes CASTSPPGGGETQYF.

This sequence joins TRBV28 and TRBJ2-7, with a possible D match to TRBD2 (5 bases). The CDR3 contains 14 residues. Trimming removed 6 bases from V and 2 bases from J, with 14 bases in between. Germline V lookup: CDR1 MDHEN, CDR2 SYDVKM. The CDR3 is CASRETIPAYEQYF. The CDR3 DNA reads TGTGCCAGCAGGGAGACTATCCCGGCCTACGAGCAGTACTTC.

This clone was recorded a few times. V usage is TRBV7-8 and J usage is TRBJ2-7, with D maybe TRBD1 (6 bases). The CDR3 is made up of 15 amino acids. The germline CDR1 and CDR2 sequences are SGHVS and FQNEAQ. The V end lost 4 bases, the J end lost 2 bases, and 15 bases lay between the germline ends. CDR3 in amino acids: CASSSSNGQTYEQYF. DNA of the CDR3: TGTGCCAGCAGCTCCTCGAACGGACAGACCTACGAGCAGTACTTC.

This clone was observed a handful of times. The chain couples TRBV18 to TRBJ2-2, with 9 positions matching TRBD2. Germline lookup yields CDR1 KGHSH and CDR2 LQKENI. This CDR3 region has 15 residues. J lost 6 bases, V lost 2 bases, and 4 bases had no gene match. This chain's CDR3 is CASSPGAGGSGELFF. The DNA of the CDR3 is TGTGCCAGCTCACCAGGAGCGGGAGGTTCCGGGGAGCTGTTTTTT.

This clone showed up just a few times. The chain employs TRBV7-3 and TRBJ2-7; 9 positions agree with TRBD1. The J segment lost 6 bases and the V segment lost 5 bases, leaving 2 bases of the junction unmatched. CDR3 length: 12 residues. Germline V CDR1 and CDR2: SGHTA, FQGTGA. CDR3 sequence reads: CASSPTGGEQYF. The CDR3 DNA sequence: TGTGCCAGCAGCCCGACAGGGGGCGAGCAGTACTTC.

This clone was seen a handful of times. J is TRBJ2-3 and V is TRBV7-2; 15 nucleotides align to TRBD2. J gave up 6 bases and V 5 bases, and 6 bases lay outside the gene matches. Germline V CDR1 and CDR2: SGHTA, FQGNSA. There are 16 residues in the CDR3. The chain's CDR3 is CASSIGLAGGFDTQYF. CDR3 coding DNA: TGTGCCAGCAGCATCGGACTAGCGGGGGGGTTTGATACGCAGTATTTT.

The V and J genes are TRBV28 and TRBJ1-5, with 7 bases lining up with TRBD1. The V segment lost 7 bases and the J segment 3 bases; nucleotides outside the gene matches: 9. Germline lookup yields CDR1 MDHEN and CDR2 SYDVKM. The CDR3 totals 15 residues. CDR3 protein: CASTWWDSNNQPQHF. CDR3 DNA sequence: TGTGCCAGCACCTGGTGGGACAGTAACAATCAGCCCCAGCATTTT.

This clone was seen a few times. The rearrangement uses TRBV30 and TRBJ1-1; 12 bases align to TRBD1. CDR3 size: 16 residues. Trimming took 8 bases from V and 0 from J; bases not matched to a gene: 10. Germline CDR1 GTSNPN, CDR2 SVGIG (reference sequence). The chain's CDR3 is CAGRRDRGLLNTEAFF. The CDR3 coding sequence is TGTGCCGGCCGTCGGGACAGGGGGCTTTTGAACACTGAAGCTTTCTTT.

V gene TRBV7-2 combines with J gene TRBJ2-2, with 8 nucleotides matching TRBD2. The CDR3 sequence is 15 residues long. V dropped 2 bases and J dropped 5; count of bases not matched to a gene: 4. Looked up from germline, CDR1 is SGHTA and CDR2 is FQGNSA. CDR3 coding DNA: TGTGCCAGCAGCTTACAAACGGGAGGGACCGGGGAGCTGTTTTTT. It specifies CASSLQTGGTGELFF.

Concerning this clone itself: The sample contains more than one DNA sequence encoding this CDR3. The rearrangement links TRBV18 to TRBJ2-7, with a tentative D call TRBD2 (5 bases). The CDR3 has 13 residues. Germline assignment: CDR1 KGHSH and CDR2 LQKENI. Deletions cut 0 bases from V and 2 bases from J, with 5 bases between. As DNA, the CDR3 is TGTGCCAGCTCACCACCGGGAGCCTACGAGCAGTACTTC. Amino acid sequence: CASSPPGAYEQYF.

V and J are TRBV5-1 and TRBJ2-1; D may be TRBD2 (6 bases). CDR1 and CDR2 from the germline V gene are SGHRS and YFSETQ. Trimming left V 4 bases short and J 9 bases short, with 20 bases between. The CDR3 extends over 15 amino acids. As DNA, the CDR3 is TGCGCCAGCAGCATCGGAGGGAGGCTCGAGCGTGAGCAGTTCTTC. This gives the protein CASSIGGRLEREQFF.

There are a few counts of this clone. This CDR3 is CASIPARGLSGANVLTF. CDR3 DNA sequence: TGTGCCAGCATTCCGGCCAGGGGCCTCTCTGGGGCCAACGTCCTGACTTTC. V gene TRBV28 combines with J gene TRBJ2-6; D is perhaps TRBD1 (6 bases). V lost 7 bases, J lost 0 bases, and 16 bases lay in between. This CDR3 contains 17 residues. Per the germline V gene, CDR1 is MDHEN and CDR2 is SYDVKM.

The chain employs TRBV4-2 and TRBJ2-1; TRBD2 matches at 8 bases. The CDR3 is 17 residues long. CDR1 is LGHNA and CDR2 is YNFKEQ in the germline V gene. V lost 2 bases and J lost 1; bases outside the gene matches: 7. The CDR3 protein is CASSQPTSGSSYNEQFF. The CDR3 DNA reads TGTGCCAGCAGCCAACCTACTAGCGGAAGTTCCTACAATGAGCAGTTCTTC.

This clone was detected a few times. This chain links TRBV20-1 with TRBJ2-1; TRBD2 aligns across 8 bases. J lost 16 bases, V lost 1 base, and 6 bases had no gene match. The CDR3 consists of 11 residues. Germline-derived CDR1 and CDR2 are DFQATT and SNEGSKA (reference sequence). The CDR3 region is CSARGPGGSFF. The CDR3 bases are TGCAGTGCTAGAGGGCCGGGAGGGTCATTCTTC.

V usage is TRBV29-1 and J usage is TRBJ2-1; TRBD2 aligns across 12 bases. CDR3 length: 15 residues. Per germline, CDR1 SQVTM and CDR2 ANQGSEA. V was pared by 4 bases and J by 5 bases, with 6 bases of the junction left unmatched. The CDR3 sequence: CSVASTSGGHNEQFF. The CDR3 DNA reads TGCAGCGTTGCCTCGACTAGCGGGGGACACAATGAGCAGTTCTTC.

This clone has just a few counts. The chain combines TRBV5-4 with TRBJ2-5; TRBD2 matches 13 bases. V trimming: 4 bases; J trimming: 5 bases; junction bases outside the gene matches: 5. Germline lookup yields CDR1 SGHNT and CDR2 YYREEE (reference sequence). The CDR3 is made up of 15 amino acids. Written as DNA, the CDR3 is TGTGCCAGCAGCGTGACTAGCGGGAGGACGGAGACCCAGTACTTC. It yields the protein CASSVTSGRTETQYF.

This clone has a handful of counts. The chain joins TRBV7-3 to TRBJ2-7, with TRBD1 identical over 7 bases. Germline CDR1 and CDR2: SGHTA and FQGTGA. This CDR3 contains 13 residues. J gave up 7 bases and V 2 bases, and 5 bases lay outside the gene matches. CDR3 DNA sequence: TGTGCCAGCAGCTTAGGTCACAGGGGTGAGCAGTACTTC. It yields the protein CASSLGHRGEQYF. Using reference TRBV7-3 and TRBJ2-7 for the parts outside the CDR3, the full variable domain is GAGVSQTPSNKVTEKGKYVELRCDPISGHTALYWYRQSLGQGPEFLIYFQGTGAADDSGLPNDRFFAVRPEGSVSTLKIQRTERGDSAVYLCASSLGHRGEQYFGPGTRLTVT.

This clone was observed a few times. The chain links TRBV27 to TRBJ2-3; TRBD2 might be the D (5 bases). Germline lookup yields CDR1 MNHEY and CDR2 SMNVEV (reference sequence). CDR3 length: 15 amino acids. Between the trimmed V and J ends, which lost 1 base and 0 bases, there was a span of 8 bases. The CDR3 loop reads CASSLYRGSTDTQYF. The CDR3 coding sequence is TGTGCCAGCAGTTTATATCGCGGGAGCACAGATACGCAGTATTTT.